This T cell receptor (beta chain) was sequenced in a study of blood T cell repertoires in COVID-19. About the study: The origin of the acute and convalescent COVID-19 samples was the United States, Italy and Spain. PBMCs, B-cell-depleted T cells, or T cells were the source of the cDNA or gDNA that made up the material.

The CDR3 loop spans 12 amino acids. V was clipped by 6 bases and J by 3 bases; unmatched bases: 2. Germline V gives CDR1 MNHEY, CDR2 SMNVEV (reference sequence). Authors' processing steps: Counts of nucleated cells, estimated from reference gene primer amplification, were obtained. TCRdb keeps only in-frame clones here, not all; method: immunoSEQ multiplex PCR. The V and J calls and clone size come from that table; D and trimming were worked out from the DNA. The data show about 73,000 clones, with about 91% seen just once and roughly 8.8% held by the top ten. The sequenced sample was peripheral blood. The TCR sequence derives from a man aged 80 or over with acute or convalescent COVID-19. This sequence joins TRBV27 and TRBJ2-7; 7 bases agree with TRBD1. CDR3 bases: TGTGCCAGCAGCTCAGGGGGCTACGAGCAGTACTTC. Its translation is CASSSGGYEQYF.